The next 27 T cell receptor beta chains were all read from a single sample in a study of T cells in Graves' hyperthyroidism and ophthalmopathy. What was amplified from RNA transcripts were TCR beta CDR3 regions. Initially, a first-round RT-PCR of the TCR CDR3 employed the HTBI primer set. MiXCR was run by TCRdb on the multiplex PCR reads, yielding one entry per CDR3 protein. The repertoire holds about 250,000 distinct CDR3 sequences, with around 15% as singletons. The sample was blood. The receptors derive from a woman in her fifties or sixties with Graves' hyperthyroidism that later progressed to Graves' ophthalmopathy.

There are many counts of this clonotype. The chain has TRBV5-1 and TRBJ1-1; 11 positions agree with TRBD1. Germline V gene sequence: CDR1 SGHRS, CDR2 YFSETQ. V shed 4 bases and J 4 bases; nucleotides not matched to a gene: 3. The CDR3 is 14 residues long. The CDR3 sequence is CASSRTGGFTEAFF. CDR3 nucleotide sequence: TGCGCCAGCAGCAGGACAGGGGGCTTCACTGAAGCTTTCTTT.

This clonotype was found many times. The gene calls are TRBV20-1 and TRBJ2-1, with 11 bases identical to TRBD2. The germline gives CDR1 DFQATT, CDR2 SNEGSKA (reference sequence). The CDR3 is made up of 14 amino acids. As DNA, the CDR3 is TGCGGACCGAGTGGGCTAGCGGGAGGTGCTAAGCAGTTCTTC. Translation: CGPSGLAGGAKQFF.

The chain carries TRBV7-3 and TRBJ2-2, with TRBD1 matching 9 bases. The CDR3 sequence is 16 residues long. Germline V CDR1 and CDR2: SGHTA, FQGTGA. The junction had 1 base not matched to a gene; V was cut back by 1 base and J by 1 base. CDR3 bases: TGTGCCAGCAGCTTAATGGGACAGGGGAACACCGGGGAGCTGTTTTTT. Translated, it gives CASSLMGQGNTGELFF.

This clonotype was seen only a few times. This chain connects TRBV6-1 to TRBJ1-4, with 7 bases fitting TRBD1. The J segment lost 4 bases and the V segment lost 4 bases, leaving 3 bases of the junction unmatched. Looked up from germline, CDR1 is MNHNS and CDR2 is SASEGT. CDR3 length equals 14 residues. Written as DNA, the CDR3 is TGTGCCAGCAGTGGAGGGACAGTTAATGAAAAACTGTTTTTT. Residues: CASSGGTVNEKLFF.

This clonotype was found many times. The chain carries TRBV29-1 and TRBJ1-1, with 9 bases fitting TRBD1. Per the germline V gene, CDR1 is SQVTM and CDR2 is ANQGSEA. The CDR3 has 14 residues. J gave up 1 base and V 4 bases, and 4 bases lay outside the gene matches. The CDR3, as DNA: TGCAGCGTTGTTCCGGGACAGGGGAACACTGAAGCTTTCTTT. The encoded protein is CSVVPGQGNTEAFF.

This clonotype showed up many times. This sequence joins TRBV20-1 and TRBJ1-1; 9 nucleotides match TRBD1. Germline CDR1 DFQATT, CDR2 SNEGSKA (reference sequence). This CDR3 spans 13 amino acids. Losses at the gene ends were 6 bases for V and 6 bases for J; bases not matched to a gene: 8. CDR3 bases: TGCAGTGCCACGACAGGGGGGAAGGCTGAAGCTTTCTTT. Translated: CSATTGGKAEAFF.

This clonotype has ten or more counts. This chain joins TRBV7-8 and TRBJ2-2; no clear D gene. This CDR3 is 13 amino acids long. Germline CDR1 SGHVS, CDR2 FQNEAQ. The V gene lost 3 bases and the J gene lost 5 bases, with 7 bases spanning the gap. CDR3 loop: CASSFGSTGELFF. The CDR3 region has the DNA TGTGCCAGCAGCTTCGGGTCTACCGGGGAGCTGTTTTTT.

This clonotype was detected once. V and J are TRBV5-4 and TRBJ2-3; 12 bases map to TRBD2. The length of the CDR3 is 16 residues. V lost 3 bases and J lost 5; bases outside the gene matches: 7. The germline gives CDR1 SGHNT, CDR2 YYREEE (reference sequence). CDR3 region: CASSSQLAGGVDTQYF. The CDR3 DNA reads as TGTGCCAGCAGCTCACAACTAGCGGGAGGCGTAGATACGCAGTATTTT.

This clonotype showed up just a few times. The chain combines TRBV7-3 with TRBJ2-1, with TRBD1 matching 10 bases. The J segment lost 3 bases and the V segment lost 5 bases, leaving 7 bases of the junction unmatched. CDR3 length: 16 residues. Germline loops: CDR1 SGHTA, CDR2 FQGTGA. The CDR3 sequence is CASSPRQGARYNEQFF. CDR3 in DNA: TGTGCCAGCAGCCCCAGACAGGGGGCCCGCTACAATGAGCAGTTCTTC.

This clonotype was observed at least ten times. V usage is TRBV30 and J usage is TRBJ2-2, with D unclear. The CDR3 totals 12 residues. CDR1 is GTSNPN, CDR2 SVGIG, per germline (reference sequence). The V end lost 6 bases, the J end lost 1 base, and 6 bases lay between the germline ends. CDR3 protein: CACSENTGELFF. The CDR3 bases are TGTGCCTGCTCTGAGAACACCGGGGAGCTGTTTTTT.

The table lists this clonotype with a few counts. A much larger clone is a single base away; this may be a read error. The chain carries TRBV12-3 or TRBV12-4 and TRBJ1-1; a weak D match, TRBD1 (6 bases). There are 14 residues in the CDR3. V was pared by 5 bases and J by 8 bases, with 18 bases between. This CDR3 is CASSPLTGFGEAFF. Here the CDR3 DNA reads TGTGCCAGCAGTCCCCTAACAGGGTTCGGCGAAGCTTTCTTT.

The sample holds many counts of this clonotype. The chain employs TRBV28 and TRBJ2-5; either TRBD1 or TRBD2 may supply D (5 bases each). The CDR3 totals 15 residues. Germline-derived CDR1 and CDR2 are MDHEN and SYDVKM. V was shortened by 6 bases and J by 5 bases, with 19 bases between the two germline ends. The CDR3, as DNA: TGTGCCAGCAGCTTCCCCGACTTGGGACGGGAGACCCAGTACTTC. Translating gives CASSFPDLGRETQYF.

This chain links TRBV27 with TRBJ1-6, with TRBD1 identical over 7 bases. The CDR3 length is 15 residues. V lost 6 bases and J lost 3; bases outside the gene matches: 5. The germline CDR1 and CDR2 sequences are MNHEY and SMNVEV (reference sequence). As DNA, the CDR3 is TGTGCCAGCAGGGAGGGGGCCTTCTATAATTCACCCCTCCACTTT. It specifies CASREGAFYNSPLHF.

The chain has TRBV6-5 and TRBJ2-1, with TRBD1 matching 8 bases. Germline V CDR1 and CDR2: MNHEY, SVGAGI. The CDR3 covers 16 residues. V lost 0 bases, J lost 13 bases, and 14 bases stayed unmatched. CDR3 sequence (DNA): TGTGCCAGCAGTTACTCGAAGGCAGGGGGCGGGGAGGACCAGTTCTTC. It codes for CASSYSKAGGGEDQFF.

This clonotype was seen many times. The CDR3 region is CASSLLSQGQGGETQYF. The CDR3 coding sequence is TGTGCCAGCAGCCTCCTGTCCCAGGGACAGGGGGGAGAGACCCAGTACTTC. V gene TRBV11-2 combines with J gene TRBJ2-5, with 11 bases that match TRBD1. Germline V CDR1 and CDR2: SGHAT, FQNNGV. This CDR3 has 17 amino acids. V shed 5 bases, J shed 4 bases, and the junction held 12 bases outside the gene matches.

This clonotype was counted many times. The rearrangement joins TRBV27 to TRBJ2-7; D could derive from TRBD1 or TRBD2 (5 bases each). CDR1 is MNHEY, CDR2 SMNVEV, per germline (reference sequence). The CDR3 spans 14 residues. V was shortened by 3 bases and J by 3 bases, with 12 bases between the two germline ends. The CDR3 coding sequence is TGTGCCAGCAGTTTCTGGGGGAGCAGCTACGAGCAGTACTTC. The encoded protein is CASSFWGSSYEQYF.

Many counts were recorded for this clonotype. The J gene is TRBJ2-1, the V gene TRBV5-6; no definite D call. V gave up 4 bases and J gave up 8 bases, with 10 bases separating them. The CDR3 runs to 12 residues. The germline V gene encodes CDR1 SGHDT and CDR2 YYEEEE. The CDR3 reads CASSASTYEQFF. The CDR3 DNA is TGTGCCAGCAGCGCCTCTACATATGAGCAGTTCTTC.

This clonotype was found many times. The J gene is TRBJ2-7, the V gene TRBV11-2; maybe TRBD2 (5 bases). CDR1 and CDR2 (germline): SGHAT, FQNNGV. Trimming removed 3 bases from V and 5 bases from J, with 14 bases in between. The CDR3 sequence is 14 residues long. The CDR3 nucleotides read TGTGCCAGCAGCTTCGGTTCAGAGAGGGACGAGCAGTACTTC. This sequence encodes CASSFGSERDEQYF. Using reference TRBV11-2 and TRBJ2-7 for the parts outside the CDR3, the full variable domain is EAGVAQSPRYKIIEKRQSVAFWCNPISGHATLYWYQQILGQGPKLLIQFQNNGVVDDSQLPKDRFSAERLKGVDSTLKIQPAKLEDSAVYLCASSFGSERDEQYFGPGTRLTVT.

This clonotype was counted between two and nine times. The chain employs TRBV10-3 and TRBJ2-3, with 10 bases matching TRBD2. Germline assignment: CDR1 ENHRY and CDR2 SYGVKD. This CDR3 region has 18 residues. The V and J ends lost 0 bases and 3 bases, in that order; junction bases with no gene match: 9. The CDR3 reads CAISESTAIAGGTDTQYF. CDR3 DNA: TGTGCCATCAGTGAGTCGACAGCCATAGCGGGAGGTACAGATACGCAGTATTTT.

At least ten counts were recorded for this clonotype. The chain carries TRBV28 and TRBJ2-7; D perhaps matches TRBD1 (5 bases). The CDR3 runs to 15 residues. Germline V lookup: CDR1 MDHEN, CDR2 SYDVKM. V lost 1 base, J lost 2 bases, and 12 bases lay in between. CDR3 nucleotide sequence: TGTGCCAGCAGTTTATTGTCACAGGCAACCTACGAGCAGTACTTC. It specifies CASSLLSQATYEQYF.

The chain carries TRBV28 and TRBJ2-7; 11 nucleotides match TRBD1. The CDR3 length is 12 residues. V lost 9 bases and J lost 5; bases outside the gene matches: 3. Germline V gene data show CDR1 as MDHEN and CDR2 as SYDVKM. The CDR3 DNA sequence: TGTGCCAGTGGGACAGGGGGTAACGAGCAGTACTTC. It encodes CASGTGGNEQYF.

In its sample, this clonotype was seen many times. The chain employs TRBV6-1 and TRBJ2-1; TRBD1 matches 7 bases. Germline V CDR1 and CDR2: MNHNS, SASEGT. The CDR3 extends over 15 amino acids. V lost 2 bases, J lost 6 bases, and 7 bases stayed unmatched. The CDR3 region is CASSETGAYVNEQFF. DNA for the CDR3: TGTGCCAGCAGTGAAACAGGGGCATACGTCAATGAGCAGTTCTTC.

The CDR3 reads CATSGDRGRGYTF. In DNA form, the CDR3 reads TGTGCCACCAGCGGGGACAGGGGCCGGGGCTACACCTTC. The rearrangement joins TRBV15 to TRBJ1-2, with 10 bases matching TRBD1. This CDR3 is built from 13 residues. J was trimmed by 8 bases and V by 5 bases; bases with no gene match: 5. Germline V gene sequence: CDR1 LNHNV, CDR2 YYDKDF (reference sequence).

The chain links TRBV29-1 to TRBJ1-1; 7 nucleotides line up with TRBD1. The V and J ends lost 5 bases and 3 bases, in that order; junction bases with no gene match: 9. Germline values: CDR1 SQVTM, CDR2 ANQGSEA. CDR3 length: 14 residues. CDR3 in DNA: TGCAGCGTTCGGGATTCGGACAGGTACACTGAAGCTTTCTTT. Residues: CSVRDSDRYTEAFF.

In this sample, this clonotype turned up a few times. This chain connects TRBV19 to TRBJ1-5, with D maybe TRBD1 (5 bases). V lost 5 bases, J lost 4 bases, and 15 bases lay in between. The germline gives CDR1 LNHDA, CDR2 SQIVND (reference sequence). The CDR3 is made up of 15 amino acids. This CDR3 reads CASSPEGIVNQPQHF. DNA for the CDR3: TGTGCCAGTAGTCCCGAGGGGATTGTTAATCAGCCCCAGCATTTT.

This clonotype was picked up many times. The chain couples TRBV2 to TRBJ2-4; tentative D call: TRBD1 (6 bases). Germline values: CDR1 SNHLY, CDR2 FYNNEI. Trimming took 8 bases from V and 4 from J, leaving 12 bases between them. The CDR3 extends over 13 amino acids. The CDR3 DNA is TGTGCCAGCGGGGGCAAGGAGAAAAACATTCAGTACTTC. Protein: CASGGKEKNIQYF. The full variable domain, in which reference TRBV2 and TRBJ2-4 provide the parts outside the CDR3, is EPEVTQTPSHQVTQMGQEVILRCVPISNHLYFYWYRQILGQKVEFLVSFYNNEISEKSEIFDDQFSVERPDGSNFTLKIRSTKLEDSAMYFCASGGKEKNIQYFGAGTRLSVL.

In its sample, this clonotype was seen many times. The V call is TRBV27, the J call TRBJ2-2; 7 bases agree with TRBD1. The CDR3 runs 17 residues. V shed 5 bases and J 0 bases; nucleotides not matched to a gene: 9. Germline CDR1 MNHEY, CDR2 SMNVEV (reference sequence). The DNA of the CDR3 is TGTGCCAGCAGTGGTCGGACAGGACCGGCGAACACCGGGGAGCTGTTTTTT. Amino acids: CASSGRTGPANTGELFF.